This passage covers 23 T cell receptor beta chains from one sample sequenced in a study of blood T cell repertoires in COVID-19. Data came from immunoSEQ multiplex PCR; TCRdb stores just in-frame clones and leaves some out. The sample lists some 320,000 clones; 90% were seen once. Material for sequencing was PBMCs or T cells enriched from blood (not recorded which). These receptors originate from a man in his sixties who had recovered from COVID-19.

The CDR3 is CATSDLGQESSGNTIYF. The CDR3 DNA reads as TGTGCCACCAGTGATTTGGGACAGGAGAGCTCTGGAAACACCATATATTTT. The rearrangement joins TRBV24-1 to TRBJ1-3, with 7 bases fitting TRBD1. With V trimmed by 0 bases and J by 0 bases, 4 bases remained unmatched. Germline values: CDR1 KGHDR, CDR2 SFDVKD. This CDR3 has 17 residues.

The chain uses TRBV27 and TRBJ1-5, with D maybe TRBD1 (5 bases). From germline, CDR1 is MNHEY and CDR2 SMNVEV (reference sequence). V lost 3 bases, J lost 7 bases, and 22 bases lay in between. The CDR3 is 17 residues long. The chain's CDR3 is CASSFRQGGTIRQPQHF. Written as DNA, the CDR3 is TGTGCCAGCAGTTTTCGGCAGGGAGGGACTATCCGGCAGCCCCAGCATTTT.

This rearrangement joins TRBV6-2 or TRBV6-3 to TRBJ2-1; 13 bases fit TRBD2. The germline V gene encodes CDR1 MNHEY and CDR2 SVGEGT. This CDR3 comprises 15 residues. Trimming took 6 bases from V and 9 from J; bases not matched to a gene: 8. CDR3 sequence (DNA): TGTGCCAGCAGCCTACTAGCGGGGGGGCCATTTGAGCAGTTCTTC. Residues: CASSLLAGGPFEQFF.

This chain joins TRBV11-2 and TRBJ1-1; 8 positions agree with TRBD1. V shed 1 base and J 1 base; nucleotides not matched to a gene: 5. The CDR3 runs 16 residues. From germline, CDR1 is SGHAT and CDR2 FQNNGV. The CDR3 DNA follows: TGTGCCAGCAGCTTAGTCTTTGGACAGGGGAACACTGAAGCTTTCTTT. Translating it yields CASSLVFGQGNTEAFF.

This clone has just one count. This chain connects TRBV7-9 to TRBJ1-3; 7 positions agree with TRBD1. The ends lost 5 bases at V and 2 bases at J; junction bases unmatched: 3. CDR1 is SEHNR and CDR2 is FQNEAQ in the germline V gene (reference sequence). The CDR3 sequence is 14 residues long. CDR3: CASSPDRAGNTIYF. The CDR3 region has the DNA TGTGCCAGCAGCCCCGACAGGGCTGGAAACACCATATATTTT.

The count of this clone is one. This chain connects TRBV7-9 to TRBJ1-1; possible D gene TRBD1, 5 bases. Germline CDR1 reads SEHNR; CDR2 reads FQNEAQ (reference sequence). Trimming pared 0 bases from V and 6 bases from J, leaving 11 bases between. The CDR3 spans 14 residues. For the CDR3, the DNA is TGTGCCAGCAGCTTAGCCCCAGGGCGGTCTGAAGCTTTCTTT. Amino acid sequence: CASSLAPGRSEAFF.

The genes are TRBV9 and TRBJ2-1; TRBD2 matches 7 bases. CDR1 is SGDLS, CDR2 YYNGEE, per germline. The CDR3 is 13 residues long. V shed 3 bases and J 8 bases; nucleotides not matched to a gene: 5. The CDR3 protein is CASSESGAYEQFF. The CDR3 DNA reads TGTGCCAGCAGCGAAAGCGGGGCCTATGAGCAGTTCTTC.

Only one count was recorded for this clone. CDR3 nucleotides: TGTGCCAGCAGCCGGCCCCTGGCGGGAGGGGACACAGATACGCAGTATTTT. Protein: CASSRPLAGGDTDTQYF. This rearrangement joins TRBV7-6 to TRBJ2-3, with TRBD2 matching 9 bases. The CDR3 is 17 residues long. With 5 bases clipped from V and 2 bases from J, the junction kept 11 bases outside the gene matches. CDR1 and CDR2 (germline): SGHVS, FNYEAQ.

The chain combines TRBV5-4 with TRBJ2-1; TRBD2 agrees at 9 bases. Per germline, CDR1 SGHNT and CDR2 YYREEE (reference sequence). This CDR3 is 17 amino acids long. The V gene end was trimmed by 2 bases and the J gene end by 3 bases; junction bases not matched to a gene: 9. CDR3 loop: CASSLPLRGGVYNEQFF. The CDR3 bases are TGTGCCAGCAGCTTACCCCTGCGGGGGGGCGTCTACAATGAGCAGTTCTTC.

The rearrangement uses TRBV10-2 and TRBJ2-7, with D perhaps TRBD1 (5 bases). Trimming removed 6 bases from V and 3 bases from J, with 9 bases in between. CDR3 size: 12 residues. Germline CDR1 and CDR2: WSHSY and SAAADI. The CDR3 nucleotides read TGCGCCAGCAGGGACAACAACTACGAGCAGTACTTC. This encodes CASRDNNYEQYF.

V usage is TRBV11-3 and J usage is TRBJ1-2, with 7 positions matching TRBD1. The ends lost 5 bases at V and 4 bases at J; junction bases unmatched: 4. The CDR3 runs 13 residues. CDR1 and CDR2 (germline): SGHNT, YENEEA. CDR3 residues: CASSPDRAYGYTF. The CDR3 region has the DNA TGTGCCAGCAGCCCCGACAGGGCCTATGGCTACACCTTC.

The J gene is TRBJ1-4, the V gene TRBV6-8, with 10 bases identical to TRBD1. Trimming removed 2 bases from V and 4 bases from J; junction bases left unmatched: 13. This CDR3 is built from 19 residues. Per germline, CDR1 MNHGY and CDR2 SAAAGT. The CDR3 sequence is CASSYLNRDRGYYNEKLFF. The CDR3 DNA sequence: TGTGCCAGCAGTTACCTAAACCGGGACAGGGGTTACTATAATGAAAAACTGTTTTTT.

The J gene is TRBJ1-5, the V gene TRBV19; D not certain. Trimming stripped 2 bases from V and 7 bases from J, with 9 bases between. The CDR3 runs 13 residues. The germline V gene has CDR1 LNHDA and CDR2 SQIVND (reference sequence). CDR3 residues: CASSIKRGQPQHF. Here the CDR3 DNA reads TGTGCCAGTAGTATAAAACGAGGGCAGCCCCAGCATTTT.

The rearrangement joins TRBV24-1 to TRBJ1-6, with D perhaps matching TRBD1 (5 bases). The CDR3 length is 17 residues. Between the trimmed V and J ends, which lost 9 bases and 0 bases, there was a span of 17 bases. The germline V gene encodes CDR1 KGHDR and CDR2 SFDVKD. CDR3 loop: CATQNKTDSSYNSPLHF. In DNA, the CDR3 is TGTGCCACCCAAAATAAAACAGACAGCTCCTATAATTCACCCCTCCACTTT.

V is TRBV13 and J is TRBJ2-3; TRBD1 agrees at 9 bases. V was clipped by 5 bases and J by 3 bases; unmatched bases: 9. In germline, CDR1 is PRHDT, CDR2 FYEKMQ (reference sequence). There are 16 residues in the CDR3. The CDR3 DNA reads TGTGCCAGCAGCACCCGGGGACAGGGAGTAACAGATACGCAGTATTTT. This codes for CASSTRGQGVTDTQYF.

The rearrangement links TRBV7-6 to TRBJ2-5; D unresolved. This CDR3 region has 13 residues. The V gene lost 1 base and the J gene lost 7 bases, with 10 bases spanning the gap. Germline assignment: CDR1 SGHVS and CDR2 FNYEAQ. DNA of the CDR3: TGTGCCAGCAGCTTAGGGTCCGAGGCGACCCAGTACTTC. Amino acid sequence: CASSLGSEATQYF.

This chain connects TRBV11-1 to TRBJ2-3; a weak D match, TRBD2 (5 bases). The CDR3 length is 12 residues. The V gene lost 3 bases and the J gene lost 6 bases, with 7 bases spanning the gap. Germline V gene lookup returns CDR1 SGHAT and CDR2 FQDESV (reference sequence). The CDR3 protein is CASSLWEDTQYF. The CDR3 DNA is TGTGCCAGCAGCTTGTGGGAGGATACGCAGTATTTT.

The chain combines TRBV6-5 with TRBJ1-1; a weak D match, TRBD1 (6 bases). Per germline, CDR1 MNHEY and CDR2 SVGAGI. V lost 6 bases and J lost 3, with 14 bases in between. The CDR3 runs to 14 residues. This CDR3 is CASRTLQGYTEAFF. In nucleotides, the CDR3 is TGTGCCAGCAGGACCTTACAGGGTTACACTGAAGCTTTCTTT.

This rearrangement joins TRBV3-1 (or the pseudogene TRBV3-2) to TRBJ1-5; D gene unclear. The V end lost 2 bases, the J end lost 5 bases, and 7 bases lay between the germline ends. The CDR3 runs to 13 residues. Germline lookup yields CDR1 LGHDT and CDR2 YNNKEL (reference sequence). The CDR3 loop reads CASSQPGDQPQHF. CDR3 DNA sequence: TGTGCCAGCAGCCAACCGGGTGATCAGCCCCAGCATTTT.

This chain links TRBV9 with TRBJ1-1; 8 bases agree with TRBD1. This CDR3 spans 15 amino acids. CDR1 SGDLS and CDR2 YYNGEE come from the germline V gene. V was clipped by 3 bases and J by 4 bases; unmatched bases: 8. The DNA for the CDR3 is TGTGCCAGCAGCGAAGGTAATACAGGGGGCACTGAAGCTTTCTTT. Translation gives CASSEGNTGGTEAFF.

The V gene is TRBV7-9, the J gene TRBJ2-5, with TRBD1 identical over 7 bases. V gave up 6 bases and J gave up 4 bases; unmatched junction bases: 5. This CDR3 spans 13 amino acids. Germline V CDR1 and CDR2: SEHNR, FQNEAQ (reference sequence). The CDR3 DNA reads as TGTGCCAGCAGATCGGACAGGCCAGAGACCCAGTACTTC. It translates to CASRSDRPETQYF.

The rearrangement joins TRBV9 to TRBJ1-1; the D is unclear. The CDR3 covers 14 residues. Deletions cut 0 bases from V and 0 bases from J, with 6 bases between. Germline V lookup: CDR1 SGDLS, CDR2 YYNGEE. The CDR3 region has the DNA TGTGCCAGCAGCGTAGACAGCATGAACACTGAAGCTTTCTTT. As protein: CASSVDSMNTEAFF.

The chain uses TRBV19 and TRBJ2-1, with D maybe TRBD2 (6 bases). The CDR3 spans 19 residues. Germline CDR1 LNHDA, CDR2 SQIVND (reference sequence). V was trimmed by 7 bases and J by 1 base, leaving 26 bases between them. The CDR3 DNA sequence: TGTGCCAGTAATTTATTTTTTGGGGAAACGGGAGAGTCCTACAATGAGCAGTTCTTC. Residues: CASNLFFGETGESYNEQFF.